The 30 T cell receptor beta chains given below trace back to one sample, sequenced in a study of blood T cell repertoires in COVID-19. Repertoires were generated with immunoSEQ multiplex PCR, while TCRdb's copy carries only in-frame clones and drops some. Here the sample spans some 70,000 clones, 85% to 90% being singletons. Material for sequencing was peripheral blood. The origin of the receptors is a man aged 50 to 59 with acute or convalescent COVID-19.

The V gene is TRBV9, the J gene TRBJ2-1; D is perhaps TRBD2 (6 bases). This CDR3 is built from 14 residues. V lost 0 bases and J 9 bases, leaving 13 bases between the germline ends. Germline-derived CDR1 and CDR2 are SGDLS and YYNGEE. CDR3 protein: CASSVVTSSVEQFF. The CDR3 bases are TGTGCCAGCAGCGTAGTTACTAGCTCAGTTGAGCAGTTCTTC.

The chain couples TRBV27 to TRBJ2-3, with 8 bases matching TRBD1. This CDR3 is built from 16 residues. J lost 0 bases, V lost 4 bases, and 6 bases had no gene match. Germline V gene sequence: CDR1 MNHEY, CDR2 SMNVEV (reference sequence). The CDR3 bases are TGTGCCAGCAGTTCAAACCGGGACAGGAGCACAGATACGCAGTATTTT. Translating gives CASSSNRDRSTDTQYF.

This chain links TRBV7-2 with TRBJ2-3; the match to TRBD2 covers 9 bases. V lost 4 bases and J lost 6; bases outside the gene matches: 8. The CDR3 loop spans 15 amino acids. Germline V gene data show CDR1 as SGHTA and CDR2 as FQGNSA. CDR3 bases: TGTGCCAGCAGCTCCACCCGAGCGGGAGGTGATACGCAGTATTTT. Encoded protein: CASSSTRAGGDTQYF.

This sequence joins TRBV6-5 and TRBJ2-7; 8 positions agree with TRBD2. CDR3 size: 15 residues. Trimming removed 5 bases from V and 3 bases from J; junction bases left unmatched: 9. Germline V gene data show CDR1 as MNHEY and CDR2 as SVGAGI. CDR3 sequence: CASSIRGGNGYEQYF. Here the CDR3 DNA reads TGTGCCAGCAGTATACGGGGGGGGAACGGCTACGAGCAGTACTTC.

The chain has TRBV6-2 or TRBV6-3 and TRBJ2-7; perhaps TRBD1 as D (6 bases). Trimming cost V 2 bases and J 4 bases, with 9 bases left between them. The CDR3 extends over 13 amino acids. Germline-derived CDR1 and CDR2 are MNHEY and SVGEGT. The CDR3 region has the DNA TGTGCCAGCAGTTACCAAACAGGGTACGAGCAGTACTTC. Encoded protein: CASSYQTGYEQYF.

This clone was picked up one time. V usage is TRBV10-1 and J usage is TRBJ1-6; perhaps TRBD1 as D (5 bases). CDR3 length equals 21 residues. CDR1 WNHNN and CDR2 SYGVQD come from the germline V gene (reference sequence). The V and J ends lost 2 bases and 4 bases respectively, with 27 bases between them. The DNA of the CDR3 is TGCGCCAGCAGTGAGGGAGGGGAGGCCCCCCCCCACGCGGAATATAATTCACCCCTCCACTTT. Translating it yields CASSEGGEAPPHAEYNSPLHF.

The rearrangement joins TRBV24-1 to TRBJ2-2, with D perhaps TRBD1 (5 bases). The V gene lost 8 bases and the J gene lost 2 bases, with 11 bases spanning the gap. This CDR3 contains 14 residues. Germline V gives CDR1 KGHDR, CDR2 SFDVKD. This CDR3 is CATTSGINTGELFF. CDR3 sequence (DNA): TGTGCCACCACCTCAGGGATTAACACCGGGGAGCTGTTTTTT.

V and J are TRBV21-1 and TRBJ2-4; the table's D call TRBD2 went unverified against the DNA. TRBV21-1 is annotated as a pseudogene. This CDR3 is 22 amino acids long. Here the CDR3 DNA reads TGTGCCAGCCTAAAAAATGACGTGATGCGGGGAAGGGGGGGAAAGGCCAAAAACATTCAGTACTTC. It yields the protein CASLKNDVMRGRGGKAKNIQYF.

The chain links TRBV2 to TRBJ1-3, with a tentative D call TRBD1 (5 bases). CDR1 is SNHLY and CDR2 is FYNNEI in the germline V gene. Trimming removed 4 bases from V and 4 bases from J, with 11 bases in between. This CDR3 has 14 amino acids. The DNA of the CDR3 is TGTGCCAGCAGTGGGGCGGGGGGAGGAAACACCATATATTTT. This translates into CASSGAGGGNTIYF.

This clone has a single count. CDR3: CASSLGGQVRLGYTEAFF. The DNA of the CDR3 is TGTGCCAGCAGCTTAGGGGGACAGGTGCGTTTAGGGTACACTGAAGCTTTCTTT. The chain uses TRBV7-2 and TRBJ1-1; 8 bases align to TRBD1. Germline CDR1 and CDR2: SGHTA and FQGNSA. Trimming took 1 base from V and 3 from J; bases not matched to a gene: 13. This CDR3 is built from 18 residues.

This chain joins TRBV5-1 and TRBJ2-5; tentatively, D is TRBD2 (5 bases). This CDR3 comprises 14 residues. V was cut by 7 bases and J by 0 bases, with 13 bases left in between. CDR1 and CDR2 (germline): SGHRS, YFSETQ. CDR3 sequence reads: CASVEDRYQETQYF. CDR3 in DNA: TGCGCCAGCGTGGAGGATCGGTACCAAGAGACCCAGTACTTC.

CDR3 sequence reads: CATSRDRGNTIYF. As DNA, the CDR3 is TGTGCCACCAGCAGAGATCGTGGAAACACCATATATTTT. The rearrangement uses TRBV15 and TRBJ1-3; D not resolved. V was pared by 0 bases and J by 3 bases, with 3 bases between. The CDR3 spans 13 residues. Germline values: CDR1 LNHNV, CDR2 YYDKDF (reference sequence).

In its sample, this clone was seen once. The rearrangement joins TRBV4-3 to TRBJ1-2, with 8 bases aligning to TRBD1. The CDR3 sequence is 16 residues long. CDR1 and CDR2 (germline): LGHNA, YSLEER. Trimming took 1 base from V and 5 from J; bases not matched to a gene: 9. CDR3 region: CASSQGTGGGRYGYTF. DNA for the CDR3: TGCGCCAGCAGCCAAGGAACAGGGGGAGGACGGTATGGCTACACCTTC.

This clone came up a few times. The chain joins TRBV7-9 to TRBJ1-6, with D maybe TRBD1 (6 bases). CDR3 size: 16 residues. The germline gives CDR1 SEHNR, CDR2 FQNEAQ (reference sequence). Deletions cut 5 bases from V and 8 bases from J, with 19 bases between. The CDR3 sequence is CASSHGQILGDSPLHF. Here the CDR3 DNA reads TGTGCCAGCAGCCACGGACAGATCCTTGGGGATTCACCCCTCCACTTT.

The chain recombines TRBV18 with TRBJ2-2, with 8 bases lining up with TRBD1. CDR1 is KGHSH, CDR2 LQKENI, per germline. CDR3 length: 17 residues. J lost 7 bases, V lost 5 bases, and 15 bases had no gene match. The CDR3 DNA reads TGTGCCAGCTCAGACACACTGGACAGGGTTTCGGTCGGGGAGCTGTTTTTT. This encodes CASSDTLDRVSVGELFF.

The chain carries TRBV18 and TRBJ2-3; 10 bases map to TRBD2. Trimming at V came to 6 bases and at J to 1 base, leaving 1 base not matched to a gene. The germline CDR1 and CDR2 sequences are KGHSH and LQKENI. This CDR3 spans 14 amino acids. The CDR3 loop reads CASSGTSGTDTQYF. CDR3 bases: TGTGCCAGCTCCGGGACTAGCGGCACAGATACGCAGTATTTT. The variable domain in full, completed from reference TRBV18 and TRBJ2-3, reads NAGVMQNPRHLVRRRGQEARLRCSPMKGHSHVYWYRQLPEEGLKFMVYLQKENIIDESGMPKERFSAEFPKEGPSILRIQQVVRGDSAAYFCASSGTSGTDTQYFGPGTRLTVL.

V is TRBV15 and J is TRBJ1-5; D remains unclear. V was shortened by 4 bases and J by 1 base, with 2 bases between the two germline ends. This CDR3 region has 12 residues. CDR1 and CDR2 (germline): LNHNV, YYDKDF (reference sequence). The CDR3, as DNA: TGTGCCACCAGCACAAGCAATCAGCCCCAGCATTTT. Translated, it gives CATSTSNQPQHF. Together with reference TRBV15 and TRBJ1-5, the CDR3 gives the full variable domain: DAMVIQNPRYQVTQFGKPVTLSCSQTLNHNVMYWYQQKSSQAPKLLFHYYDKDFNNEADTPDNFQSRRPNTSFCFLDIRSPGLGDTAMYLCATSTSNQPQHFGDGTRLSIL.

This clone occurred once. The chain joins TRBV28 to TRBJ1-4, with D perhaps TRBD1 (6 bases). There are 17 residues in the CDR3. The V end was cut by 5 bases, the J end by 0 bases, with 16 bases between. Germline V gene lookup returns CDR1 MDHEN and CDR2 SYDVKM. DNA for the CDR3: TGTGCCAGCAGTCCCAGACAGGCCCTGTCAACTAATGAAAAACTGTTTTTT. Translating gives CASSPRQALSTNEKLFF.

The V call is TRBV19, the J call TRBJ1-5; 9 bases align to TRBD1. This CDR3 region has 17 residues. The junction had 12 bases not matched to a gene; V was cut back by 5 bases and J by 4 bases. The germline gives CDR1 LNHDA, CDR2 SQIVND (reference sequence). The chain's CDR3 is CASSRFVGTGINQPQHF. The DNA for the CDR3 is TGTGCCAGTAGTCGATTTGTAGGGACAGGGATTAATCAGCCCCAGCATTTT. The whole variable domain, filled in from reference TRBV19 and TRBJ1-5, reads DGGITQSPKYLFRKEGQNVTLSCEQNLNHDAMYWYRQDPGQGLRLIYYSQIVNDFQKGDIAEGYSVSREKKESFPLTVTSAQKNPTAFYLCASSRFVGTGINQPQHFGDGTRLSIL.

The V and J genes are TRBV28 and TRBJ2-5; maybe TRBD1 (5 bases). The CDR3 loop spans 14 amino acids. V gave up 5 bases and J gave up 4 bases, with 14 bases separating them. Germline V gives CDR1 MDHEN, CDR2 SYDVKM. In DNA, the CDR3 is TGTGCCAGCAGTCTACGACAGTTTCGAGAGACCCAGTACTTC. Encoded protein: CASSLRQFRETQYF.

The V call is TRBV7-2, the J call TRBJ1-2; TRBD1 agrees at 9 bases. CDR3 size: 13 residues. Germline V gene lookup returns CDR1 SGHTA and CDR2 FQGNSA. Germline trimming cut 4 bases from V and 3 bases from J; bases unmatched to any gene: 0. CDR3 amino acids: CASSWTGDYGYTF. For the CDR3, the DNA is TGTGCCAGCAGCTGGACAGGGGACTATGGCTACACCTTC.

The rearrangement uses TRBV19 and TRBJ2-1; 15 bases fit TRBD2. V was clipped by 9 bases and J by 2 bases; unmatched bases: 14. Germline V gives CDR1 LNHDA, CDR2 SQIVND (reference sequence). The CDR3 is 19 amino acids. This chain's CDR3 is CASRGGLAGGGLAYNEQFF. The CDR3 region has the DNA TGTGCCAGCCGCGGGGGACTAGCGGGAGGCGGGCTGGCCTACAATGAGCAGTTCTTC.

The CDR3 loop reads CASSSGTPLSGELFF. The CDR3 DNA reads TGTGCCAGCAGTTCCGGGACACCACTTTCCGGGGAGCTGTTTTTT. This chain links TRBV27 with TRBJ2-2, with D possibly being TRBD1 (6 bases). CDR3 length equals 15 residues. Germline V gives CDR1 MNHEY, CDR2 SMNVEV (reference sequence). The V and J ends lost 4 bases and 6 bases respectively, with 15 bases between them.

CDR3 loop: CASSLSGPGNTIYF. The DNA for the CDR3 is TGTGCCAGCAGCTTGTCAGGTCCTGGAAACACCATATATTTT. The rearrangement joins TRBV5-6 to TRBJ1-3, with D unclear. The V end lost 1 base, the J end lost 2 bases, and 7 bases lay between the germline ends. Germline CDR1 and CDR2: SGHDT and YYEEEE. CDR3 length equals 14 residues.

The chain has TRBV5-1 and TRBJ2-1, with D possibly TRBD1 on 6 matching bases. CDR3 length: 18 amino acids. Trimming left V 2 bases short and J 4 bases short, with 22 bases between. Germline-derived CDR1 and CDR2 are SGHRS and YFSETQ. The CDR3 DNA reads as TGCGCCAGCAGCTTCGGACAGTTCGGCTTTACAGGGTACAATGAGCAGTTCTTC. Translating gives CASSFGQFGFTGYNEQFF.

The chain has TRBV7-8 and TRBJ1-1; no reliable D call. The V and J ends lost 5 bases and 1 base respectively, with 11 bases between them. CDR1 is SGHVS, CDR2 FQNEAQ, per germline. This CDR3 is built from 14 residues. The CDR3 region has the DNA TGTGCCAGCAGCAAACAGAGAACGAACACTGAAGCTTTCTTT. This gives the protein CASSKQRTNTEAFF. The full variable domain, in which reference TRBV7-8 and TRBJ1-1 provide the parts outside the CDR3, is GAGVSQSPRYKVAKRGQDVALRCDPISGHVSLFWYQQALGQGPEFLTYFQNEAQLDKSGLPSDRFFAERPEGSVSTLKIQRTQQEDSAVYLCASSKQRTNTEAFFGQGTRLTVV.

The CDR3 nucleotides read TGTGCCAGCCTGACAGCAACTAATGAAAAACTGTTTTTT. Translated, it gives CASLTATNEKLFF. The gene calls are TRBV28 and TRBJ1-4; D perhaps matches TRBD1 (5 bases). V was clipped by 8 bases and J by 0 bases, with 7 bases between them. This CDR3 spans 13 amino acids. Germline values: CDR1 MDHEN, CDR2 SYDVKM.

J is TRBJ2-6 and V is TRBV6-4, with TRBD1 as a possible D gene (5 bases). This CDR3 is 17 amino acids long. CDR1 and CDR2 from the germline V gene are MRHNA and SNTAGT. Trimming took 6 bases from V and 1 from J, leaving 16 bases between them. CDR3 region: CASSANSAGSGANVLTF. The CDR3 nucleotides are TGTGCCAGCAGCGCAAACTCCGCAGGGTCTGGGGCCAACGTCCTGACTTTC.

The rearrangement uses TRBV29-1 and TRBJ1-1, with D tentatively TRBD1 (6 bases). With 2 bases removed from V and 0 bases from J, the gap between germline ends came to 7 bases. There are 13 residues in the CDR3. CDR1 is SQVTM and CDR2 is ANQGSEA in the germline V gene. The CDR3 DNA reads TGCAGCGTTGAAACAGGGATGAACACTGAAGCTTTCTTT. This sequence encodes CSVETGMNTEAFF.

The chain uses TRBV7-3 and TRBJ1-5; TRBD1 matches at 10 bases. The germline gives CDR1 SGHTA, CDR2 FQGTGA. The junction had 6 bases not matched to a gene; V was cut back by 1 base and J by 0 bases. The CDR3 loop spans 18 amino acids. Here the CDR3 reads CASSLRDRGSLSNQPQHF. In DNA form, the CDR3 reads TGTGCCAGCAGCTTAAGGGACAGGGGAAGCCTTAGCAATCAGCCCCAGCATTTT.